The 21 T cell receptor beta chains below were found in one sample sequenced in a study of T cell responses to AZD1222 COVID-19 vaccine. TCRdb keeps only in-frame clones here, not all; method: immunoSEQ multiplex PCR. The sample yields around 100,000 clones, around 90% seen once. The sample here was peripheral blood, taken on day 0 of AZD1222 vaccination. These receptors were collected from an adult in good health.

The V and J genes are TRBV3-1 (or the pseudogene TRBV3-2) and TRBJ2-5, with TRBD1 identical over 8 bases. Unmatched junction bases numbered 5, after V lost 6 bases and J lost 2 bases. This CDR3 region has 14 residues. CDR1 and CDR2 (germline): LGHDT, YNNKEL (reference sequence). This CDR3 reads CASSYDRGQETQYF. The CDR3 bases are TGTGCCAGCAGTTATGACAGGGGTCAAGAGACCCAGTACTTC.

The chain has TRBV28 and TRBJ2-7; 10 bases are shared with TRBD1. This CDR3 is built from 13 residues. Germline V gene lookup returns CDR1 MDHEN and CDR2 SYDVKM. Unmatched junction bases numbered 7, after V lost 5 bases and J lost 9 bases. The CDR3 nucleotides are TGTGCCAGCAGTCGTCGACAGGGGGCGGTGCAGTACTTC. Protein product: CASSRRQGAVQYF. Using reference TRBV28 and TRBJ2-7 for the parts outside the CDR3, the full variable domain is DVKVTQSSRYLVKRTGEKVFLECVQDMDHENMFWYRQDPGLGLRLIYFSYDVKMKEKGDIPEGYSVSREKKERFSLILESASTNQTSMYLCASSRRQGAVQYFGPGTRLTVT.

The chain carries TRBV2 and TRBJ1-2; D unclear. Germline CDR1 and CDR2: SNHLY and FYNNEI. CDR3 length: 13 amino acids. V was cut by 10 bases and J by 5 bases, with 17 bases left in between. The CDR3 DNA follows: TGTGCCACCCAAGTTTTACCTGTATATGGCTACACCTTC. It encodes CATQVLPVYGYTF.

The chain has TRBV6-4 and TRBJ2-5; 7 bases match TRBD2. This CDR3 is built from 16 residues. V trimming: 3 bases; J trimming: 4 bases; junction bases outside the gene matches: 11. Germline V gene data show CDR1 as MRHNA and CDR2 as SNTAGT. The CDR3: CASSESAGRAPETQYF. The CDR3, as DNA: TGTGCCAGCAGTGAGTCTGCGGGGAGGGCCCCAGAGACCCAGTACTTC.

This clone was seen a single time. The rearrangement links TRBV27 to TRBJ1-1, with D possibly being TRBD1 (6 bases). The CDR3 consists of 14 residues. The V end lost 5 bases, the J end lost 5 bases, and 15 bases lay between the germline ends. Looked up from germline, CDR1 is MNHEY and CDR2 is SMNVEV (reference sequence). CDR3 bases: TGTGCCAGCAGTATCTATGGGGGGCGAACTGAAGCTTTCTTT. As protein: CASSIYGGRTEAFF.

The chain employs TRBV2 and TRBJ1-5; 7 bases match TRBD1. The CDR3 length is 14 residues. The V gene end was trimmed by 7 bases and the J gene end by 9 bases; junction bases not matched to a gene: 12. CDR1 is SNHLY, CDR2 FYNNEI, per germline. CDR3 in amino acids: CASNPGQKEGPQHF. DNA for the CDR3: TGTGCCAGCAACCCGGGACAGAAAGAGGGGCCCCAGCATTTT.

This chain joins TRBV9 and TRBJ1-3, with 8 bases identical to TRBD1. The CDR3 extends over 16 amino acids. Trimming took 4 bases from V and 4 from J; bases not matched to a gene: 10. The V gene's germline CDR1 is SGDLS and CDR2 YYNGEE. The CDR3 loop is CASSISTGGIGNTIYF. DNA for the CDR3: TGTGCCAGCAGCATTTCAACAGGGGGGATCGGAAACACCATATATTTT.

This sequence joins TRBV28 and TRBJ2-6; D is possibly TRBD2 (5 bases). This CDR3 has 14 residues. Trimming removed 6 bases from V and 0 bases from J, with 6 bases in between. From germline, CDR1 is MDHEN and CDR2 SYDVKM. The CDR3 region has the DNA TGTGCCAGCAGCCGGGACTCTGGGGCCAACGTCCTGACTTTC. As protein: CASSRDSGANVLTF.

The chain employs TRBV6-1 and TRBJ1-3, with 7 bases that match TRBD1. Germline CDR1 reads MNHNS; CDR2 reads SASEGT. V trimming: 0 bases; J trimming: 2 bases; junction bases outside the gene matches: 10. The length of the CDR3 is 18 residues. The DNA for the CDR3 is TGTGCCAGCAGTGAAGCGTATAGAGGTACAGGGGCTGGAAACACCATATATTTT. This codes for CASSEAYRGTGAGNTIYF.

This chain uses TRBV6-2 or TRBV6-3 with TRBJ2-7; D might be TRBD1 (6 bases). Trimming cost V 2 bases and J 0 bases, with 8 bases left between them. The CDR3 runs 14 residues. Germline V gives CDR1 MNHEY, CDR2 SVGEGT. The CDR3 loop is CASSYGGGSYEQYF. In DNA, the CDR3 is TGTGCCAGCAGTTACGGGGGCGGCTCCTACGAGCAGTACTTC.

This chain uses TRBV5-3 with TRBJ1-5, with D maybe TRBD1 (6 bases). TRBV5-3 is annotated as an ORF whose role is uncertain. CDR3 size: 15 residues. V was clipped by 2 bases and J by 6 bases, with 15 bases between them. CDR3 in DNA: TGTGCCAGAAGCTTCTGGGGGGGCGCCGGTCAGCCCCAGCATTTT. Translated: CARSFWGGAGQPQHF.

V is TRBV19 and J is TRBJ1-3; D uncertain. The V end was cut by 3 bases, the J end by 4 bases, with 10 bases between. This CDR3 is 14 amino acids long. Germline CDR1 and CDR2: LNHDA and SQIVND (reference sequence). The CDR3: CASSIGGPGNTIYF. In DNA form, the CDR3 reads TGTGCCAGTAGTATTGGAGGTCCCGGAAACACCATATATTTT.

J is TRBJ2-7 and V is TRBV6-1; 10 bases line up with TRBD1. CDR3 length equals 15 residues. V lost 3 bases to trimming and J lost 6 bases; unmatched junction nucleotides: 8. Germline V gene sequence: CDR1 MNHNS, CDR2 SASEGT. CDR3 sequence: CASSEYGTGDFEQYF. CDR3 sequence (DNA): TGTGCCAGCAGTGAGTACGGGACAGGGGATTTCGAGCAGTACTTC.

The chain combines TRBV5-5 with TRBJ2-3; 13 bases fit TRBD2. V lost 4 bases and J lost 4; bases outside the gene matches: 9. CDR3 length: 17 residues. The germline CDR1 and CDR2 sequences are SGHKS and YYEKEE (reference sequence). The CDR3: CASSPGLAGDRPDTQYF. CDR3 DNA: TGTGCCAGCAGCCCCGGACTAGCGGGAGATCGGCCAGATACGCAGTATTTT.

J is TRBJ1-5 and V is TRBV10-3; D is ambiguous. The V and J ends lost 11 bases and 2 bases respectively, with 25 bases between them. The CDR3 is 17 residues long. CDR1 is ENHRY, CDR2 SYGVKD, per germline. The CDR3 spells CAPGRIGVESGNQPQHF. The CDR3 DNA is TGTGCCCCTGGACGGATTGGGGTTGAATCCGGCAATCAGCCCCAGCATTTT.

This chain links TRBV29-1 with TRBJ1-1; no definite D call. CDR1 is SQVTM and CDR2 is ANQGSEA in the germline V gene. The CDR3 loop spans 13 amino acids. V lost 0 bases and J lost 2, with 7 bases in between. The DNA of the CDR3 is TGCAGCGTTGAAGATCAACCCAACACTGAAGCTTTCTTT. As protein: CSVEDQPNTEAFF.

The chain uses TRBV2 and TRBJ1-5, with 7 bases that match TRBD1. The CDR3 spans 14 residues. Trimming cost V 7 bases and J 5 bases; bases outside gene matches: 8. The germline gives CDR1 SNHLY, CDR2 FYNNEI. The CDR3 protein is CASTQGQADQPQHF. Written as DNA, the CDR3 is TGTGCCAGCACCCAAGGACAGGCCGATCAGCCCCAGCATTTT.

The V and J genes are TRBV18 and TRBJ2-2, with unresolved D. This CDR3 has 14 residues. Germline assignment: CDR1 KGHSH and CDR2 LQKENI. V lost 0 bases to trimming and J lost 6 bases, with 8 bases between them. This CDR3 is CASSPPSRPGELFF. CDR3 DNA: TGTGCCAGCTCACCACCGTCCCGTCCCGGGGAGCTGTTTTTT.

This sequence joins TRBV7-9 and TRBJ2-1; 7 nucleotides align to TRBD2. V was clipped by 5 bases and J by 0 bases; unmatched bases: 13. Germline V CDR1 and CDR2: SEHNR, FQNEAQ (reference sequence). The CDR3 is 18 residues long. CDR3 protein: CASSPMPAGPLSYNEQFF. The DNA for the CDR3 is TGTGCCAGCAGCCCCATGCCAGCGGGGCCTCTCTCCTACAATGAGCAGTTCTTC.

This rearrangement joins TRBV6-5 to TRBJ1-1; D may be TRBD1 (6 bases). The germline V gene has CDR1 MNHEY and CDR2 SVGAGI. Trimming cost V 6 bases and J 6 bases, with 17 bases left between them. The CDR3 extends over 14 amino acids. The CDR3 protein is CASSPGHVGPEAFF. The CDR3 DNA is TGTGCCAGCAGCCCGGGACACGTAGGACCTGAAGCTTTCTTT.

The V call is TRBV28, the J call TRBJ2-7, with unresolved D. The germline CDR1 and CDR2 sequences are MDHEN and SYDVKM. Trimming left V 3 bases short and J 0 bases short, with 9 bases between. The CDR3 has 14 residues. CDR3 region: CASSFGDSSYEQYF. CDR3 in DNA: TGTGCCAGCAGTTTTGGGGATAGCTCCTACGAGCAGTACTTC.